Listed below are T cell receptor beta chains from one sample, sequenced in a study of patients and donors after allogeneic stem cell transplantation. TCRdb processed the RT-PCR reads anew with MiXCR; each CDR3 protein has one entry. The table includes about 160,000 distinct CDR3 sequences, over 35% detected once. The sequenced material came from blood, either unsorted or a sorted T cell fraction (not recorded which). The source of these receptors is a human donor who was either an allogeneic HSCT recipient or a stem cell or donor lymphocyte infusion donor (not recorded which). It is not recorded whose cells these are; they may come from a transplant donor. Both conserved end residues are part of each CDR3. Each record gives: D gene, V gene, clone size, J gene, CDR3 protein, CDR3 DNA. A D gene is named only where the DNA matches it firmly. Clone sizes are given selectively: once, few, many, or a class where the clone is expanded.

TRBD1	TRBV5-1	NA	TRBJ1-1	CASSPKGPGTGVAFF	TGCGCCAGCAGCCCGAAGGGTCCCGGGACAGGGGTTGCTTTCTTT
TRBD1	TRBV29-1	few	TRBJ1-5	CSAPGGSNQPQHF	TGCAGCGCTCCAGGGGGTAGCAATCAGCCCCAGCATTTT
NA	TRBV29-1	NA	TRBJ1-2	CSVEGRGYGYTF	TGCAGCGTTGAAGGCAGGGGTTATGGCTACACCTTC
NA	TRBV5-6	NA	TRBJ2-5	CASSLETGQQETQYF	TGTGCCAGCAGCTTGGAGACTGGACAGCAAGAGACCCAGTACTTC
NA	TRBV4-3	once	TRBJ1-2	CASSRGGASYGYTF	TGCGCCAGCAGCAGAGGGGGGGCGTCCTATGGCTACACCTTC
NA	TRBV24-1	few	TRBJ1-1	CATTKAGGPAFF	TGTGCCACCACGAAAGCAGGTGGCCCAGCTTTCTTT
NA	TRBV7-3	NA	TRBJ1-5	CASSLILAAGNQPQHF	TGTGCCAGCAGCTTAATCCTGGCGGCAGGAAATCAGCCCCAGCATTTT
TRBD2	TRBV27	NA	TRBJ2-3	CASSLSSLAGAAGDTQYF	TGTGCCAGCAGTTTATCGTCCCTAGCGGGGGCCGCCGGGGATACGCAGTATTTT
TRBD1	TRBV27	NA	TRBJ1-6	CASTPTGGNSPLHF	TGTGCCAGCACCCCGACAGGGGGGAATTCACCCCTCCACTTT
NA	TRBV5-6	NA	TRBJ2-5	CASSFPSAETQYF	TGTGCCAGCAGCTTTCCTAGCGCAGAGACCCAGTACTTC
TRBD1	TRBV7-2	few	TRBJ1-1	CASSLLTGVMNTEAFF	TGTGCCAGCAGCTTACTGACAGGGGTTATGAACACTGAAGCTTTCTTT
TRBD1	TRBV5-6	NA	TRBJ2-3	CASSGTATDTQYF	TGTGCCAGCAGCGGGACAGCGACAGATACGCAGTATTTT
NA	TRBV5-6	many	TRBJ1-3	CASSLLGGNTIYF	TGTGCCAGCAGCTTATTAGGCGGAAACACCATATATTTT
TRBD2	TRBV7-2	NA	TRBJ2-5	CASRFGRLLQETQYF	TGTGCCAGCAGGTTCGGGAGGCTACTCCAAGAGACCCAGTACTTC
NA	TRBV20-1	NA	TRBJ1-2	CSAPRGAGGYTF	TGCAGTGCTCCCCGAGGGGCGGGTGGCTACACCTTC
TRBD1	TRBV7-9	few	TRBJ1-1	CASSDTTGDTEAFF	TGTGCCAGCAGCGATACGACAGGGGACACTGAAGCTTTCTTT
TRBD1	TRBV4-3	NA	TRBJ1-5	CASSQDIGTGAQPQHF	TGCGCCAGCAGCCAAGATATAGGGACAGGGGCACAGCCCCAGCATTTT
TRBD1	TRBV19	few	TRBJ1-1	CASRATGGNTEAFF	TGTGCCAGTAGGGCGACAGGGGGAAACACTGAAGCTTTCTTT
NA	TRBV9	NA	TRBJ1-1	CASSGGLGTQNTEAFF	TGTGCCAGCAGCGGTGGACTAGGAACACAGAACACTGAAGCTTTCTTT
TRBD1	TRBV6-6	NA	TRBJ1-4	CASSSGTGWEKLFF	TGTGCCAGCAGTTCCGGGACAGGATGGGAAAAACTGTTTTTT
NA	TRBV12-3/TRBV12-4	NA	TRBJ1-1	CTSSLSRMNTEAFF	TGTACCAGCAGTTTAAGCAGGATGAACACTGAAGCTTTCTTT
TRBD2	TRBV5-1	NA	TRBJ2-3	CASSLTSGGRTDTQYF	TGCGCCAGCAGCTTAACTAGCGGGGGACGCACAGATACGCAGTATTTT
NA	TRBV20-1	once	TRBJ2-3	CSARQPLSTDTQYF	TGCAGTGCTAGACAGCCTCTCAGCACAGATACGCAGTATTTT
NA	TRBV20-1	NA	TRBJ1-2	CSARKGYGYTF	TGCAGTGCTAGGAAGGGTTATGGCTACACCTTC
TRBD1	TRBV12-3/TRBV12-4	NA	TRBJ1-1	CASTQGAANTEAFF	TGTGCCAGCACCCAGGGGGCCGCGAACACTGAAGCTTTCTTT
TRBD1	TRBV12-3/TRBV12-4	NA	TRBJ1-4	CASSLTGGAGEKLFF	TGTGCCAGCAGTTTAACAGGGGGCGCGGGAGAAAAACTGTTTTTT
TRBD2	TRBV6-5	NA	TRBJ2-7	CASSSGLAREQYF	TGTGCCAGCAGTTCGGGACTAGCGAGAGAGCAGTACTTC
TRBD1	TRBV10-3	NA	TRBJ2-4	CAISESGQLAKNIQYF	TGTGCCATCAGTGAGTCGGGACAGCTAGCCAAAAACATTCAGTACTTC
NA	TRBV6-2/TRBV6-3	few	TRBJ1-5	CASSGESSNQPQHF	TGTGCCAGCAGTGGGGAAAGTTCCAATCAGCCCCAGCATTTT
NA	TRBV9	few	TRBJ2-2	CASSPHDGTGELFF	TGTGCCAGCAGCCCTCACGATGGGACCGGGGAGCTGTTTTTT
NA	TRBV27	few	TRBJ2-5	CASSLGRIETQYF	TGTGCCAGCAGTTTAGGTCGTATCGAGACCCAGTACTTC
NA	TRBV5-1	NA	TRBJ2-1	CASGLSDRSYEQFF	TGCGCCAGCGGATTAAGTGACAGGAGTTATGAGCAGTTCTTC
NA	TRBV28	NA	TRBJ1-4	CASSLIGGTNEKLFF	TGTGCCAGCAGTTTGATAGGGGGAACTAATGAAAAACTGTTTTTT
NA	TRBV24-1	few	TRBJ1-2	CATSDDRNYGYTF	TGTGCCACCAGTGATGACAGAAACTATGGCTACACCTTC
NA	TRBV9	NA	TRBJ1-5	CSSSVGDSNQPQHF	TGTTCCAGCAGCGTAGGGGATAGCAATCAGCCCCAGCATTTT
TRBD2	TRBV28	NA	TRBJ2-3	CASLTSGGRIDTQYF	TGTGCCAGCCTAACTAGCGGGGGGAGGATAGATACGCAGTATTTT
NA	TRBV4-3	NA	TRBJ2-5	CASSSGEDGQETQYF	TGCGCCAGCAGCTCAGGCGAGGACGGGCAAGAGACCCAGTACTTC
NA	TRBV20-1	NA	TRBJ2-3	CSARNSQGGRDTQYF	TGCAGTGCTAGAAATAGTCAGGGGGGCCGAGATACGCAGTATTTT
TRBD2	TRBV9	NA	TRBJ2-1	CASSVVNLAGSDEQFF	TGTGCCAGCAGCGTAGTAAACCTAGCGGGGAGCGATGAGCAGTTCTTC
NA	TRBV4-2	few	TRBJ1-1	CASSQDHGYTEAFF	TGTGCCAGCAGCCAAGATCATGGGTACACTGAAGCTTTCTTT
NA	TRBV12-3/TRBV12-4	NA	TRBJ2-7	CASTLTGSSYEQYF	TGTGCCAGCACCCTAACAGGGAGCTCCTACGAGCAGTACTTC
NA	TRBV12-2	NA	TRBJ1-1	CASRSRTANTEAFF	TGTGCAAGTCGCTCCAGGACAGCGAACACTGAAGCTTTCTTT
TRBD1	TRBV6-5	NA	TRBJ1-2	CASSYGTGTSYGYTF	TGTGCCAGCAGTTACGGGACAGGTACGAGCTATGGCTACACCTTC
TRBD2	TRBV6-6	NA	TRBJ2-2	CASRTPGLAHNTGELFF	TGTGCCAGCAGAACCCCGGGACTAGCACACAACACCGGGGAGCTGTTTTTT
NA	TRBV2	once	TRBJ2-7	CASSQNRGGYEQYF	TGTGCCAGCAGTCAGAACAGGGGAGGATACGAGCAGTACTTC
NA	TRBV7-2	few	TRBJ2-6	CASSLDSSGANVLTF	TGTGCCAGCAGCTTAGACTCCTCTGGGGCCAACGTCCTGACTTTC
NA	TRBV29-1	NA	TRBJ2-5	CSVEDPSKPGHIIEETQYF	TGCAGCGTTGAAGATCCATCAAAACCGGGACATATTATAGAAGAGACCCAGTACTTC
NA	TRBV24-1	few	TRBJ2-1	CATSVKEEQFF	TGTGCCACCAGTGTGAAAGAGGAGCAGTTCTTC
TRBD1	TRBV30	many	TRBJ1-2	CAWSPGQGGYTF	TGTGCCTGGAGTCCCGGACAGGGTGGCTACACCTTC
NA	TRBV12-3/TRBV12-4	NA	TRBJ2-2	CASSLGQGSYTGELFF	TGTGCCAGCAGTTTAGGGCAGGGTTCATACACCGGGGAGCTGTTTTTT
NA	TRBV20-1	NA	TRBJ1-4	CSADARGLLGKLFF	TGCAGTGCTGACGCTCGAGGGTTGTTGGGAAAACTGTTTTTT
TRBD1	TRBV18	NA	TRBJ1-6	CASSPKTGVYNSPLHF	TGTGCCAGCTCACCTAAGACAGGGGTTTATAATTCACCCCTCCACTTT
TRBD1	TRBV2	once	TRBJ1-5	CASRRQGKTFNQPQHF	TGTGCCAGCAGAAGACAGGGGAAAACGTTTAATCAGCCCCAGCATTTT
NA	TRBV7-6	NA	TRBJ2-3	CANSRIFSTDTQYF	TGTGCCAACTCGAGGATCTTTAGCACAGATACGCAGTATTTT
NA	TRBV7-9	few	TRBJ1-2	CASSLSGRINYGYTF	TGTGCCAGCAGCTTGAGTGGCAGGATTAACTATGGCTACACCTTC
NA	TRBV5-4	NA	TRBJ2-2	CASSLKRGQDTGELFF	TGTGCCAGCAGCTTGAAGAGGGGCCAGGACACCGGGGAGCTGTTTTTT
NA	TRBV19	NA	TRBJ2-2	CASKAPASRTGELFF	TGTGCCAGTAAGGCCCCGGCTAGCAGAACCGGGGAGCTGTTTTTT
TRBD2	TRBV20-1	NA	TRBJ2-7	CSATRGGTDGEQYF	TGCAGTGCTACCCGCGGGGGTACTGATGGGGAGCAGTACTTC